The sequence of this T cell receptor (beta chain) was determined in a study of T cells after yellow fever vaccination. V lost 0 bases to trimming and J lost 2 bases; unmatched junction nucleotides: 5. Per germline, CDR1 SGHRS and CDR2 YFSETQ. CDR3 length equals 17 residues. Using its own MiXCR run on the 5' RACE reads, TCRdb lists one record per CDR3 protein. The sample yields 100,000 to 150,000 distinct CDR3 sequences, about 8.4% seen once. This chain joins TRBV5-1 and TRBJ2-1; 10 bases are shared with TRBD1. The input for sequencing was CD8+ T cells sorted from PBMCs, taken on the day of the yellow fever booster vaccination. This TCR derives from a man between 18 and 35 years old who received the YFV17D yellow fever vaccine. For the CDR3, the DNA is TGCGCCAGCAGCTTGGCCGGGACAGGGGTGGCCTACAATGAGCAGTTCTTC. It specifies CASSLAGTGVAYNEQFF.